Sequencing of this T cell receptor beta chain was carried out in a study of shared clonotypes between healthy human individuals (TCRdb year 2020). Regarding the complete study: The cohort included three men and two women between 18 and 49 years of age. For each donor, CD4 naive and CD4 memory were each given three plates, CD8 naive was given two plates, and CD8 memory was given one plate. To increase sequencing depth and limit assay-specific biases, different laboratories used diverse techniques to prepare libraries and sequence TCR repertoires. To estimate repertoire size and how much clonotype sharing occurs between individuals, the study deeply sequenced the blood TCR repertoires of five healthy adults. Leukapheresis yielded between about 0.85 and 9.5 billion PBMCs per donor.

Healthy HIV-negative adults with no recently reported acute infections or vaccinations were included as donors. Every donor was a Caucasian adult living in Nashville, Tennessee, USA. CD4+ T cells were enriched through magnetic negative selection, after which naive cells were positively selected on CD45RA and the remaining negative fraction served as the memory subset. Blood was obtained by leukapheresis, after which PBMCs were separated by Ficoll-Histopaque density gradient centrifugation and cryopreserved in liquid nitrogen vapor phase. Analytical flow cytometry was used to check the purity and quantity of every magnetically sorted T cell population. Each sorted fraction had its genomic DNA isolated and then quantified by UV absorbance on a Nanodrop 2000c. V is pared back by 4 bases and J by 1 base, with 16 bases lying between the germline termini. CDR1 is given as MNHEY and CDR2 as SMNVEV, both from the germline V gene (reference sequence). Measured from the cysteine to the phenylalanine, the CDR3 is 16 residues long. Only the CDR3 region is kept as DNA, spanning 48 bases read in frame from base 1.

The research as a whole found: Estimated clonotype richness was generally larger for naive than for memory subsets. Pairwise subsampling led to the expectation that sequencing depth would affect the degree of clonotype sharing among donors. Higher generation probabilities were observed for clonotypes shared by all four sorted-subset donors than for non-shared clonotypes. Because the study included only a small number of donors, the genetic and exposure-history diversity represented was limited. Sampling was limited to blood, and TCR repertoires in tissue likely differ from TCR repertoires in blood. Sharing across four donors was observed for approximately 5% of naive CD4, over 3% of naive CD8, 2.3% of memory CD4, and roughly 0.4% of memory CD8 clonotypes. Rarefaction of sorted-subset datasets indicated incomplete sequencing despite the large sequencing depth.

Using the deep immunoSEQ assay, multiplex PCR amplified TCR CDR3 regions from genomic DNA. Genomic DNA extracted from each cell subset was distributed evenly over all wells of several immunoSEQ 96-well plates, and each plate served as one replicate. For sorted subsets, around 0.2 ug genomic DNA, equal to 25,000 to 35,000 T cell genomes, was loaded into each replicate PCR. Purified libraries were measured with a Qubit 3.0 fluorometer, size-checked on a Bioanalyzer 2100, and measured again with the KAPA Library Quantification kit. A separate single-read 150-cycle Illumina NextSeq 550 flow cell was used to sequence each immunoSEQ 96-well plate. The published analysis was carried out like this. Because the immunoSEQ output included only junctional sequences and no quality scores, the filtering could not be the same as the filtering used for full-length reads. To assign V/J genes and CDR3, sequences were annotated against IMGT germline references using PyIR, a Python wrapper for IgBLAST v1.9. Reads were filtered out if the reads had weak V/J assignments (E-value above 1e-6), no CDR3, stop codons, out-of-frame junctions, or ambiguous translated residues. V3J clonotypes were defined as sequences sharing the same inferred V gene, J gene, and CDR3 amino acid sequence. To compute the percentage overlap between repertoires, the number of shared unique clonotypes was divided by the size of the smaller repertoire. RTK rarefaction, the Chao1 estimator, and Recon v2.1 estimates of unobserved clonotypes were used to assess repertoire richness. For all TCRbeta clonotypes obtained by the gDNA method from a few donors, generation probabilities were computed with OLGA. Not all clones reach the TCRdb copy of this immuneACCESS table, which keeps in-frame sequences only. Checked studies attribute under half of the gap to unresolved V genes and leave the rest unexplained. V and J calls and clone size are given by that table; D and trimming were obtained from the DNA. This sample holds about 1.5 million clones; 95% to 99% were observed only once. The biggest ten clones account for 0.4% to 0.55% of the sample.

Of note for this clone: Its target antigen remains unknown. No base quality values were provided; no much bigger clone lies one nucleotide off.

The source material was naive CD4+ T cells sorted from blood. The cell subset or site label corresponds to: CD45RA+ positively selected. The receptor comes from a man aged 25 to 40 in good health. The chain is assembled from TRBV27 and TRBJ1-1; no D segment can be confidently identified. The sequenced DNA: TGTGCCAGCAGTTCTCCTAGAGTGGGAAGGAACACTGAAGCTTTCTTT. Translated, it gives CASSSPRVGRNTEAFF.